The present entry profiles one T cell receptor (beta chain) with its context. This entry is derived from a study of graft-versus-host responses after intestinal transplantation. Study-level background: Those transplanted obtained multivisceral, liver-intestinal, or isolated intestinal grafts. All recipients were given anti-thymocyte globulin induction, and tacrolimus and steroids were then administered for roughly three years.

Some clones are missing from TCRdb's copy, which holds only in-frame ones; the method was immunoSEQ multiplex PCR. The table shows over 3,000 clones, with roughly two fifths occurring only once. From germline, CDR1 is MDHEN and CDR2 SYDVKM. The V and J ends lost 3 bases and 2 bases respectively, with 17 bases between them. The CDR3 totals 16 residues. CFSE-labeled responder cells (approximately 200,000) were plated with approximately 200,000 irradiated, violet-dye-labeled stimulator cells. Once the reaction had ended, proliferating CFSE-low CD3+CD4+ and CD3+CD8+ responders were sorted. Whole-study results and caveats: Some GvH clones were seen earlier in gut or blood, suggesting intestinal origin.

This rearrangement joins TRBV28 to TRBJ2-7, with unresolved D. Material: alloreactive CD8+ T cells from a mixed lymphocyte reaction culture, obtained before transplantation. The subset: CFSE-low proliferating T cells sorted from roughly six-day pre-transplant mixed lymphocyte reaction (GvH or HvG direction). This TCR was sampled from a human patient who was an organ donor for intestinal transplantation. The CDR3 loop is CASSFPPTLLTYEQYF. The CDR3 DNA is TGTGCCAGCAGTTTTCCCCCGACACTCCTTACCTACGAGCAGTACTTC.